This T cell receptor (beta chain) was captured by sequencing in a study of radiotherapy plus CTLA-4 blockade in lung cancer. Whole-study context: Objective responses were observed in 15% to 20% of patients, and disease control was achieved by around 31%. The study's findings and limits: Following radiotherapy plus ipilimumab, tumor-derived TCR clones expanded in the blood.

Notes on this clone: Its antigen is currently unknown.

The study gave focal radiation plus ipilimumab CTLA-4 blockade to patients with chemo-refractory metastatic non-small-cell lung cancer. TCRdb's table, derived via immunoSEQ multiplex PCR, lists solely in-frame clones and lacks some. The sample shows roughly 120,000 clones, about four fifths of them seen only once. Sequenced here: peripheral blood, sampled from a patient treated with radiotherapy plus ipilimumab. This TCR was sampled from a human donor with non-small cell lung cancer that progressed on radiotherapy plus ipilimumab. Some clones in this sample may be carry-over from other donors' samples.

In DNA form, the CDR3 reads TGTGCCAGTAGTAACAGGGTTGGCTATGGCTACACCTTC. Protein: CASSNRVGYGYTF. The chain links TRBV19 to TRBJ1-2; maybe TRBD1 (6 bases). V lost 4 bases, J lost 4 bases, and 10 bases lay in between. Germline-derived CDR1 and CDR2 are LNHDA and SQIVND (reference sequence). CDR3 length: 13 residues.